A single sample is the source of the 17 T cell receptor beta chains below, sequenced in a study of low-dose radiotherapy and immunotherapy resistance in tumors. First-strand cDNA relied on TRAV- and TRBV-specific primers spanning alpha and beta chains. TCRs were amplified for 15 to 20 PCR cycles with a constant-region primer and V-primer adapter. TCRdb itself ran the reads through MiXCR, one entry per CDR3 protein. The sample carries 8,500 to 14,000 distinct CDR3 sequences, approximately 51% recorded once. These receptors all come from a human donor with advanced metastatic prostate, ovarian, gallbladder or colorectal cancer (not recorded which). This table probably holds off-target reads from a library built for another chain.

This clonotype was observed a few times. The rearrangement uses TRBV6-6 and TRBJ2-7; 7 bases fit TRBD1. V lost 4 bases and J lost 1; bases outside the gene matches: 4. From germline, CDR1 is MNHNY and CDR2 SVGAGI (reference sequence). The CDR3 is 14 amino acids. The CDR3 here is CASSSRDRSYEQYF. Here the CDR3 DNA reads TGTGCCAGCAGTTCTCGGGACAGATCCTACGAGCAGTACTTC.

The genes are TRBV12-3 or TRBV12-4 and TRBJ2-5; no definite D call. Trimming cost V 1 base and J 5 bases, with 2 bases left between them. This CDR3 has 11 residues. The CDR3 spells CASSLDETQYF. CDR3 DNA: TGTGCCAGCAGTTTAGATGAGACCCAGTACTTC.

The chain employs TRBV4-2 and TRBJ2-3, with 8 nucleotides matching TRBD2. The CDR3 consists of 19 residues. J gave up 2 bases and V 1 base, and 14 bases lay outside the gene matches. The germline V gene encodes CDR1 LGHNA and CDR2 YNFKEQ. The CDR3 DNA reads TGTGCCAGCAGCCAAGGAAGTCGGCGGGGGGCAAAAAACACAGATACGCAGTATTTT. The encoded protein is CASSQGSRRGAKNTDTQYF.

The CDR3 nucleotides read TGCGCCAGCAGCCTCACAGGGGATCTGTTCTTC. Translating gives CASSLTGDLFF. The gene calls are TRBV5-1 and TRBJ2-1, with 7 bases that match TRBD1. Trimming took 4 bases from V and 15 from J; bases not matched to a gene: 7. Germline V gene lookup returns CDR1 SGHRS and CDR2 YFSETQ. The CDR3 spans 11 residues.

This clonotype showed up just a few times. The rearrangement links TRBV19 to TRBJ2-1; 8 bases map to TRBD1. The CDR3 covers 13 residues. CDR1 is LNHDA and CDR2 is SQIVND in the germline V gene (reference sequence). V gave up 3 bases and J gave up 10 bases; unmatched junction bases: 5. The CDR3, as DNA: TGTGCCAGTAGTATTCAGGGGGCAGGGGAGCAGTTCTTC. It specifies CASSIQGAGEQFF.

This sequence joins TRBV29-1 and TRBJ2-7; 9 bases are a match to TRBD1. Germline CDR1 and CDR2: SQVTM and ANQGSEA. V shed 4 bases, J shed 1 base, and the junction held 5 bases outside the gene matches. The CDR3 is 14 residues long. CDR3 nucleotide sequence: TGCAGCGTTGTGGTTGGACAGGGGTCCTACGAGCAGTACTTC. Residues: CSVVVGQGSYEQYF.

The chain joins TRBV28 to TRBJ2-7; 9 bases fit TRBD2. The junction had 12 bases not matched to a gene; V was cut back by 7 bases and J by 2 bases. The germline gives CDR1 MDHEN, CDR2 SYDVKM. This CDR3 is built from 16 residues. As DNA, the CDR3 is TGTGCCAGCACCCCGGCCGGCGGGAGGGTGGCCTACGAGCAGTACTTC. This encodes CASTPAGGRVAYEQYF.

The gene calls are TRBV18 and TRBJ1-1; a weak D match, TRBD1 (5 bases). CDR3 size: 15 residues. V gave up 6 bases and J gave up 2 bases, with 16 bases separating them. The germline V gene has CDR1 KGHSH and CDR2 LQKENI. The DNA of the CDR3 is TGTGCCAGCTCCCCCGGGACCCAAAGTAACACTGAAGCTTTCTTT. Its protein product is CASSPGTQSNTEAFF.

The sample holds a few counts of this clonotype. CDR3 DNA: TGTGCCAGCAGCCAAGATCTATCGGGAGGCCAGTTCTTC. Amino acid sequence: CASSQDLSGGQFF. This sequence joins TRBV3-1 and TRBJ2-1; TRBD2 aligns across 7 bases. With 0 bases clipped from V and 13 bases from J, the junction kept 6 bases outside the gene matches. CDR1 and CDR2 from the germline V gene are LGHDT and YNNKEL (reference sequence). CDR3 size: 13 residues.

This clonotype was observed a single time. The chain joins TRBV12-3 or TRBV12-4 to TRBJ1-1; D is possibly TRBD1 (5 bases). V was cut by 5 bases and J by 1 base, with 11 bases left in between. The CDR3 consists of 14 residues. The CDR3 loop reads CASSIMTANTEAFF. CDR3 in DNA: TGTGCCAGCAGTATTATGACAGCGAACACTGAAGCTTTCTTT.

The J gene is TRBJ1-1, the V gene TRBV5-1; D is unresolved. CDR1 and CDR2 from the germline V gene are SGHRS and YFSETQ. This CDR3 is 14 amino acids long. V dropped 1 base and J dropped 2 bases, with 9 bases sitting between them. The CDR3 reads CASSLQNSNTEAFF. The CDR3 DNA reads TGCGCCAGCAGCTTGCAGAACAGCAACACTGAAGCTTTCTTT.

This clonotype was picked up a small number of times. The CDR3 protein is CASSLFGTPDYEQYF. CDR3 nucleotide sequence: TGTGCCAGCAGTCTCTTCGGGACTCCGGACTACGAGCAGTACTTC. V usage is TRBV12-3 or TRBV12-4 and J usage is TRBJ2-7, with a tentative D call TRBD2 (6 bases). CDR3 size: 15 residues. V was trimmed by 5 bases and J by 3 bases, leaving 17 bases between them.

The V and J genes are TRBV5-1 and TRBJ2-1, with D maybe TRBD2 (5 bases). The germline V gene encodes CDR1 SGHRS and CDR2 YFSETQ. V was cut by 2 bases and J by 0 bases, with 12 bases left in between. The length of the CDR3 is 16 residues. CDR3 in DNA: TGCGCCAGCAGCTTTAGCGAGTGGAGCTCCTACAATGAGCAGTTCTTC. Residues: CASSFSEWSSYNEQFF.

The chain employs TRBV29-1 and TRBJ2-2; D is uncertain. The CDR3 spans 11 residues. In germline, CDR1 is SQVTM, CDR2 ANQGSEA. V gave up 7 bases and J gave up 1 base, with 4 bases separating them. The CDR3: CSGGNTGELFF. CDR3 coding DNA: TGCAGCGGCGGGAACACCGGGGAGCTGTTTTTT.

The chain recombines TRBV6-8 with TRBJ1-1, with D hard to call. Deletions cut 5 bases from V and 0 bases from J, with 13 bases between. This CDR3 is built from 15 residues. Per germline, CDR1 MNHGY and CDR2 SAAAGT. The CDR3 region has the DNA TGTGCCAGCAGTGAATGGGAGGGTTTGAACACTGAAGCTTTCTTT. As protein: CASSEWEGLNTEAFF.

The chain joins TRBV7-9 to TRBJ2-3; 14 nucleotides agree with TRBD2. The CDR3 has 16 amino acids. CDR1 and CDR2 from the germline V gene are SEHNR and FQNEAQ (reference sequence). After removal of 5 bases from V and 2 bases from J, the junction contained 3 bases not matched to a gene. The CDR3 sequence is CASSRLAGGTTDTQYF. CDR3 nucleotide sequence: TGTGCCAGCAGCCGACTAGCGGGGGGGACCACAGATACGCAGTATTTT.

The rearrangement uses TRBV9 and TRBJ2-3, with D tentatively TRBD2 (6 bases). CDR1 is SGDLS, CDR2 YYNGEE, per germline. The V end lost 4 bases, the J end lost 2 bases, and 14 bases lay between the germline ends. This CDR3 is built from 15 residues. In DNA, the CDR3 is TGTGCCAGCAGCCTACGGGACTCTTTCACAGATACGCAGTATTTT. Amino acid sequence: CASSLRDSFTDTQYF.